This T cell receptor beta chain is drawn from a study of cytomegalovirus exposure and HLA in healthy donors. Of note for this clone: Its cognate antigen is unknown.

Study results and caveats: The authors listed some 150 TCR beta chains as cytomegalovirus-associated. The tendency of first-cohort TCR clusters to co-occur in the 130 or so validation repertoires was identified by a subsequent analysis.

Sequenced by immunoSEQ multiplex PCR; TCRdb stores in-frame clones only, minus some. The top ten clones hold 0.6% to 0.85% of a sample with tens of thousands of clones, 95% to 97% of them seen once. The donors were members of the roughly 120-subject validation cohort (separate from the roughly 670-subject first cohort). Sequencing used PBMCs. This clonotype originated in a man aged 18 to 29 in good health and CMV-seronegative.

The DNA of the CDR3 is TGTGCCAGTAGTCCACTAGCGGGAGTAGGAGATACGCAGTATTTT. This gives the protein CASSPLAGVGDTQYF. The chain uses TRBV19 and TRBJ2-3; 11 bases are shared with TRBD2. Per germline, CDR1 LNHDA and CDR2 SQIVND (reference sequence). The CDR3 totals 15 residues. With V trimmed by 5 bases and J by 5 bases, 6 bases remained unmatched.